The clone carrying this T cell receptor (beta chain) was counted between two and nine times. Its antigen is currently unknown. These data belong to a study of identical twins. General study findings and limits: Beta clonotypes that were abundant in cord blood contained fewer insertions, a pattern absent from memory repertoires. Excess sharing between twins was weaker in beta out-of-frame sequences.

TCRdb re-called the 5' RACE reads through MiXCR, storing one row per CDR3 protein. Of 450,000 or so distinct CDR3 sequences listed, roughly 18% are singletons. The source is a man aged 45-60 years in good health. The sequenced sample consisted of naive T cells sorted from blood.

This CDR3 is CASSPGVTNEKLFF. CDR3 nucleotides: TGTGCCAGCAGCCCAGGGGTAACTAATGAAAAACTGTTTTTT. The V and J genes are TRBV7-2 and TRBJ1-4; D may be TRBD1 (6 bases). Trimming took off 5 bases at V and 1 base at J, with 8 bases between the two ends. The CDR3 runs to 14 residues. Germline V gene lookup returns CDR1 SGHTA and CDR2 FQGNSA.